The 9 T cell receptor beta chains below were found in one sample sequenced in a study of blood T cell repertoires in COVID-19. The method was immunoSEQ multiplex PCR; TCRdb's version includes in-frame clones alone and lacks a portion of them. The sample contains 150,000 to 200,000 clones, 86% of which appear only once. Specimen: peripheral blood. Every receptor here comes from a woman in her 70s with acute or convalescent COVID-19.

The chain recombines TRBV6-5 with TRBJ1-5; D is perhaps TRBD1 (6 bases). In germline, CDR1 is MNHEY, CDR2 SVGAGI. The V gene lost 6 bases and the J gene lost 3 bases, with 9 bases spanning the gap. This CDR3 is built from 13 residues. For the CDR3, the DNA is TGTGCCAGCAGAAAGGGGGTCAATCAGCCCCAGCATTTT. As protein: CASRKGVNQPQHF.

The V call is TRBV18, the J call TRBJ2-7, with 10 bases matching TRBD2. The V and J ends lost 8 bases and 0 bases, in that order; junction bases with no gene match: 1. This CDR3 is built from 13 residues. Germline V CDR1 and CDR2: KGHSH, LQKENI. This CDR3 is CASRTSGSYEQYF. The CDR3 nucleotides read TGTGCCAGCCGGACTAGCGGCTCCTACGAGCAGTACTTC.

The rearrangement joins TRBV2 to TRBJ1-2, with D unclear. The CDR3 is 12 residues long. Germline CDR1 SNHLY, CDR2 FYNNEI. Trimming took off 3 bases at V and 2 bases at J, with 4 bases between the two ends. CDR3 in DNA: TGTGCCAGCAGTGACAGGAACTATGGCTACACCTTC. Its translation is CASSDRNYGYTF.

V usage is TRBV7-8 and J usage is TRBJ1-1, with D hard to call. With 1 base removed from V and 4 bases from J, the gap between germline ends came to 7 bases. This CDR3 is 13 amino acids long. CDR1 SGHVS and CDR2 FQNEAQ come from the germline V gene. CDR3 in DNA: TGTGCCAGCAGCTTAGAGAGGGTCACTGAAGCTTTCTTT. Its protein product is CASSLERVTEAFF. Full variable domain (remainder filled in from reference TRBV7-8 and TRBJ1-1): GAGVSQSPRYKVAKRGQDVALRCDPISGHVSLFWYQQALGQGPEFLTYFQNEAQLDKSGLPSDRFFAERPEGSVSTLKIQRTQQEDSAVYLCASSLERVTEAFFGQGTRLTVV.

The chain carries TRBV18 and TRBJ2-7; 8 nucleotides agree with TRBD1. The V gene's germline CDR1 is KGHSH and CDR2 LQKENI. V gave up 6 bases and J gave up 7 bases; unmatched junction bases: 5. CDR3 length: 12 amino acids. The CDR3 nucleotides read TGTGCCAGCTCGACGACAGGGGAGGAGCAGTACTTC. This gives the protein CASSTTGEEQYF.

The CDR3 nucleotides read TGTGCCAGCAGCATTAGCGGCCCGAGCTCCTACAATGAGCAGTTCTTC. It yields the protein CASSISGPSSYNEQFF. This chain joins TRBV6-2 or TRBV6-3 and TRBJ2-1; the D gene is possibly TRBD2 (6 bases). V was shortened by 6 bases and J by 0 bases, with 15 bases between the two germline ends. The CDR3 totals 16 residues. CDR1 is MNHEY and CDR2 is SVGEGT in the germline V gene.

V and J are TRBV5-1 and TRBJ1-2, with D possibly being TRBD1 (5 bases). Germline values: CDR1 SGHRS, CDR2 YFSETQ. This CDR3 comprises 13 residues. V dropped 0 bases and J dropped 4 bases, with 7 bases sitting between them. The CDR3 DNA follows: TGCGCCAGCAGCTTGGCAGGGTCCTATGGCTACACCTTC. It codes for CASSLAGSYGYTF. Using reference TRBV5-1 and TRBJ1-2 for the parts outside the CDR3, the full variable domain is KAGVTQTPRYLIKTRGQQVTLSCSPISGHRSVSWYQQTPGQGLQFLFEYFSETQRNKGNFPGRFSGRQFSNSRSEMNVSTLELGDSALYLCASSLAGSYGYTFGSGTRLTVV.

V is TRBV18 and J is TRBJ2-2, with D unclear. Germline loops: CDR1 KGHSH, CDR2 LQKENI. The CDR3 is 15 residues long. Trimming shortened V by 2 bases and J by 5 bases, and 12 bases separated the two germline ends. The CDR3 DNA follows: TGTGCCAGCTCACCATCGTCAGGCTGGACCGGGGAGCTGTTTTTT. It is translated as CASSPSSGWTGELFF.

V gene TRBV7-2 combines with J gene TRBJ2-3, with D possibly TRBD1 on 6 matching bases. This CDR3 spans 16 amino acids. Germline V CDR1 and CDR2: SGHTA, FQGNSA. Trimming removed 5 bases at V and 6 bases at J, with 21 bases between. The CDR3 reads CASSPGAGVGWDTQYF. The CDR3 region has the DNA TGTGCCAGCAGCCCCGGCGCAGGGGTGGGTTGGGATACGCAGTATTTT.